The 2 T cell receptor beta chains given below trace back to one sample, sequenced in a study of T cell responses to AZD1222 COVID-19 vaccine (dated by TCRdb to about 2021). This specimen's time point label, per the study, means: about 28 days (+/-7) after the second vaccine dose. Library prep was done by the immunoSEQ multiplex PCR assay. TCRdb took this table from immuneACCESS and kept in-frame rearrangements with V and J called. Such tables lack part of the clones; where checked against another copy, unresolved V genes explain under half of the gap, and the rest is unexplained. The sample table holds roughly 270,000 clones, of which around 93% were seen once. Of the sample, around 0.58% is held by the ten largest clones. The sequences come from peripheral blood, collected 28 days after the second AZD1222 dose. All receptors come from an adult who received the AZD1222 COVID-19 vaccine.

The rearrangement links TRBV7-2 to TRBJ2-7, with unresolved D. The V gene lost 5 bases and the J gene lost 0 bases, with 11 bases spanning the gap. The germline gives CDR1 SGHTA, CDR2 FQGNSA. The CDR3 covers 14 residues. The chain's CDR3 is CASSPTLSSYEQYF. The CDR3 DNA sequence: TGTGCCAGCAGCCCAACCCTGAGCTCCTACGAGCAGTACTTC.

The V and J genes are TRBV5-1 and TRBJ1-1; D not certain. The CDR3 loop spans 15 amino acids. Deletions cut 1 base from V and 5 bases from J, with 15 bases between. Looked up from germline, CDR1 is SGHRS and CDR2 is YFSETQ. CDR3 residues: CASSLLAGRGTEAFF. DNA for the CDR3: TGCGCCAGCAGCTTGCTCGCAGGAAGAGGGACTGAAGCTTTCTTT.